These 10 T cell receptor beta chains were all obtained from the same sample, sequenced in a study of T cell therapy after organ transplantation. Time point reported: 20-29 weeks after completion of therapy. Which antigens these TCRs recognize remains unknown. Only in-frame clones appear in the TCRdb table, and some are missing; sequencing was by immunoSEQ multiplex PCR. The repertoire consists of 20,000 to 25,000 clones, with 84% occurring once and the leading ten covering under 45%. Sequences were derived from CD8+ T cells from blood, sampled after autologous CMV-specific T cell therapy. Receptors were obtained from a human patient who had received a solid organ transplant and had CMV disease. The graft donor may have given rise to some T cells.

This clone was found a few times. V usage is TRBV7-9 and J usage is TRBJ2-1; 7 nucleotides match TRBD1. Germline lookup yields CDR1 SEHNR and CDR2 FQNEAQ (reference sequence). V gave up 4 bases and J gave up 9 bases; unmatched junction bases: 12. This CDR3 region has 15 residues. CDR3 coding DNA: TGTGCCAGCAGCTCCATTTCCGAACAGGGGCTTGAGCAGTTCTTC. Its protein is CASSSISEQGLEQFF.

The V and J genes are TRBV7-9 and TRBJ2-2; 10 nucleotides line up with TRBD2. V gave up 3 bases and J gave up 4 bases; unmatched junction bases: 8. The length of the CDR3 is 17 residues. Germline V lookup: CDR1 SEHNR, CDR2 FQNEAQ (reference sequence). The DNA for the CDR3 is TGTGCCAGCAGCTTCCCGTCTAGCGGGAGAGTCACCGGGGAGCTGTTTTTT. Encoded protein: CASSFPSSGRVTGELFF.

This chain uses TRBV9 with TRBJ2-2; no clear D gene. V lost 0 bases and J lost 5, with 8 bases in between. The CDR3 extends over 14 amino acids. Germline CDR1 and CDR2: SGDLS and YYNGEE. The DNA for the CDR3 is TGTGCCAGCAGCGTAGAGCGAGGAACCGGGGAGCTGTTTTTT. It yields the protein CASSVERGTGELFF.

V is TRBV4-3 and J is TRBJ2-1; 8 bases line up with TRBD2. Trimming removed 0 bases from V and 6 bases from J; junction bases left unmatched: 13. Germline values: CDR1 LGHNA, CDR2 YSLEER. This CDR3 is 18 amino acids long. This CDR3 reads CASSQEEIRGGPLNEQFF. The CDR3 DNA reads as TGCGCCAGCAGCCAAGAGGAAATCCGCGGGGGGCCCCTCAATGAGCAGTTCTTC.

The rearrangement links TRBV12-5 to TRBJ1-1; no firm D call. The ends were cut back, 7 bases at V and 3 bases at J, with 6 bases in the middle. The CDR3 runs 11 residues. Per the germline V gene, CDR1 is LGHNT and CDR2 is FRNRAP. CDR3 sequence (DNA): TGTGCTAGTGTTAGTTACACTGAAGCTTTCTTT. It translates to CASVSYTEAFF.

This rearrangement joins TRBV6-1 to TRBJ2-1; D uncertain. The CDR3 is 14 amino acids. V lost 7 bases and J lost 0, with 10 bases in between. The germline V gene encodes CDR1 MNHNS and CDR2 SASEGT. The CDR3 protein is CASKFAASYNEQFF. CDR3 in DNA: TGTGCCAGCAAGTTTGCAGCCTCCTACAATGAGCAGTTCTTC.

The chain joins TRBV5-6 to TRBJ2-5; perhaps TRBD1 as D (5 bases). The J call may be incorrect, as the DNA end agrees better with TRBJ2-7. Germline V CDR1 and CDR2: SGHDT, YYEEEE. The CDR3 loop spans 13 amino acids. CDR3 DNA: TGTGCCAGCAGCTTGGAAGTTAGGGGCGAGCAGTACTTC. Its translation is CASSLEVRGEQYF.

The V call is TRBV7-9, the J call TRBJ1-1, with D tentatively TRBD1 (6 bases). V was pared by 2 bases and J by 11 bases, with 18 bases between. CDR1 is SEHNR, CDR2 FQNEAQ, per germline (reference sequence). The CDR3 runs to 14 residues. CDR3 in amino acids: CASSLREEGEFAFF. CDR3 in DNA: TGTGCCAGCAGCTTACGAGAAGAGGGGGAGTTCGCTTTCTTT.

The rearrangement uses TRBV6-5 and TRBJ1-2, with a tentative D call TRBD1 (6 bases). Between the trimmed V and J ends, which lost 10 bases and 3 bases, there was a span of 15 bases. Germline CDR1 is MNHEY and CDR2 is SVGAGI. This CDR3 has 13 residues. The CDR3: CATSLGADYGYTF. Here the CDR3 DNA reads TGTGCCACCTCTTTGGGGGCTGACTATGGCTACACCTTC.

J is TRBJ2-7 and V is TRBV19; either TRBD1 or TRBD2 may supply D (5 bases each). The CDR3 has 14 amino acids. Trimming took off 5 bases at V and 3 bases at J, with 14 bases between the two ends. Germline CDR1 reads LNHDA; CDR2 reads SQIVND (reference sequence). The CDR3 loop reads CASSDGTLYYEQYF. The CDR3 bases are TGTGCCAGTAGTGACGGGACGCTTTACTACGAGCAGTACTTC.